Given below is one TCR beta chain in context. The target antigen is unknown. The assay was immunoSEQ multiplex PCR, and TCRdb's table has in-frame clones only and misses some. Here the sample spans about 90,000 clones, approximately 90% being singletons. This record comes from a study of T cell responses to AZD1222 COVID-19 vaccine. Study-level findings and limits: The span of vaccine-associated CD4 TCRs extended across spike, with dominance at 160-218 and 743-854. Variant regions that are unmutated are reportedly the target of nearly half of spike-specific TCRs.

This clonotype originated in an adult in good health. The material sequenced was peripheral blood, taken on day 0 of MenACWY control vaccination.

The CDR3 DNA reads TGTGCCAGCAGTCCCTTAAGGGACTCCTACGAGCAGTACTTC. Protein: CASSPLRDSYEQYF. The J gene is TRBJ2-7, the V gene TRBV27; D remains ambiguous. Germline CDR1 reads MNHEY; CDR2 reads SMNVEV (reference sequence). The CDR3 extends over 14 amino acids. With 5 bases removed from V and 0 bases from J, the gap between germline ends came to 11 bases.